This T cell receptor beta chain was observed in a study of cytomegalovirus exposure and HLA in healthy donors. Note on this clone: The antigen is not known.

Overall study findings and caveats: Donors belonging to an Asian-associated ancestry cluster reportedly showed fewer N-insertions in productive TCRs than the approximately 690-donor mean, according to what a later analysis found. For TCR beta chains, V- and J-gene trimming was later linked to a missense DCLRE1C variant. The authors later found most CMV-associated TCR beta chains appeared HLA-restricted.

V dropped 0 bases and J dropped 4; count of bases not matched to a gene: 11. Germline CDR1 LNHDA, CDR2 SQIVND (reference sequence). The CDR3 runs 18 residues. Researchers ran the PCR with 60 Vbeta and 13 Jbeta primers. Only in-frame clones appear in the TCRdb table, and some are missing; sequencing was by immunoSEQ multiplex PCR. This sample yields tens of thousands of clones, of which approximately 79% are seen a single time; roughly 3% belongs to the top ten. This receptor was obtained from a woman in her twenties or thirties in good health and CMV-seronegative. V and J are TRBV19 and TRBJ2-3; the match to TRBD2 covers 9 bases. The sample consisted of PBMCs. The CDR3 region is CASSIDRVASGDPDTQYF. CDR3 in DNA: TGTGCCAGTAGTATAGATCGTGTCGCTAGCGGGGACCCAGATACGCAGTATTTT. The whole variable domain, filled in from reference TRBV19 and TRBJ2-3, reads DGGITQSPKYLFRKEGQNVTLSCEQNLNHDAMYWYRQDPGQGLRLIYYSQIVNDFQKGDIAEGYSVSREKKESFPLTVTSAQKNPTAFYLCASSIDRVASGDPDTQYFGPGTRLTVL.